This record covers a single TCR beta chain. This clone has just a few counts. The antigen this receptor binds is unknown. The record has no base qualities; no much larger clone is one base away. The entry originates in a study of beta chain features in type 1 diabetes (dated by TCRdb to 2017 to 2018). Study-level background: Mean age, gender distribution, total cell number and subset yield were not different between patients and healthy donors. A total of 100 million to 110 million sorted cells were examined across all samples, and a strong correlation was observed between cell number per subset and RNA yield. Naive and central memory subsets were obtained from all 28 donors, but regulatory and stem cell-like memory subsets were isolated from only 8 patients and about 8 healthy donors. The study compared TCRB repertoires of sorted circulating CD4+ T cell subsets between recently diagnosed type 1 diabetes patients and matched healthy donors.

The junction shows trimming of 5 bases on V and 4 bases on J, plus 14 bases between the germline ends. The CDR3 starts with the cysteine, ends with the phenylalanine, and has 14 residues. Of all the DNA, just the CDR3 is kept, 42 bases in frame from base 1. CDR1 and CDR2 are read off the germline V gene as SNHLY and FYNNEI. On the study overall, not on this receptor specifically: PCR might favor shorter templates, but patient and control samples were amplified and corrected together, so any skew would affect both groups equally. HLA sub-analyses involved small numbers of individuals, so any influence of HLA type on TCRB rearrangement remained unresolved. A moderate but significant shortening of TCRB CDR3 length was observed in type 1 diabetes patients in all four CD4+ subsets. Patients with type 1 diabetes made fewer insertions and deleted more nucleotides at VDJ recombination sites, implying thymic rearrangement abnormalities. Because cDNA was sequenced instead of genomic DNA, highly expressing activated cells could be over-represented, though the groups showed no difference in activation or CD3 levels. The naive, central memory and regulatory TCRB repertoires appeared to resemble one another more closely among patients than among healthy donors.

All of the isolated RNA was reverse transcribed with the High Capacity cDNA Reverse Transcription Kit, so expressed TCRB transcripts were sequenced. Naive, central memory and regulatory T cell samples underwent deep immunoSEQ sequencing, averaging about 3.57 million total reads per sample. Sorted cells were lysed in RLT buffer and RNA was extracted with DNase-treated RNeasy Micro or Mini kits, depending on cell number. To prevent cross-contamination, each cell subset was processed individually, whereas patient and healthy donor samples were processed jointly. TCRB sequences were amplified from cDNA with the immunoSEQ multiplex PCR, producing 87-bp fragments spanning the CDR3 region. Amplicons were sequenced on the Illumina HiSeq platform. The source study handled its data this way. Synthetic template baselines were used to correct PCR bias computationally, reads within Hamming distance 2 were collapsed, and singletons that could not be merged were discarded. Reads were aligned against IMGT so that V, D and J genes, CDR3 length and insertions or deletions at six rearrangement sites could be assigned. Clonotype counts were normalized to sorted cell number within each subset before computing true diversity and Gini coefficients with the tcR R package. The overlap coefficient, calculated on TCRB nucleotide sequences, was used to measure repertoire sharing. Out-of-frame TCRB sequences from naive cells were analyzed as a proxy for the pre-selection repertoire. TCRdb stores this immuneACCESS table with in-frame sequences only. Part of the clones is absent; in the studies checked, under half of the shortfall reflects unresolved V genes, and no reason is known for the rest. The V and J calls and the clone size are those of that table, but D and trimming were determined from the DNA. In this sample the table shows 400,000 to 450,000 clones, roughly 14% of which occur a single time. The ten largest make up about 0.04% of the sample.

A single peripheral blood draw of around 0.11 L on average was collected from each donor into heparinised tubes. A BD FACSAria II and a panel including CD45RO, CCR7, CD25, CD127, CD95 and CD27 were used to sort naive, central memory, regulatory and stem cell-like memory CD4+ T cells. Every sorted population had a purity above 95%. Right away, PBMCs were isolated by Lymphoprep density gradient centrifugation and were stained directly, with no culture step. So that batch effects would be minimized, each experiment stained and sorted samples in pairs, pairing one healthy donor with one patient. The chain employs TRBV2 and TRBJ1-2; TRBD1 is possibly the D segment (5 matching bases). Specimen: naive CD4+ T cells from blood. This sample's cell subset or site label indicates: true naive CD4+ T cells. This TCR was recovered from a man aged 30-40 years in good health. The CDR3 protein: CASSTDSFPYGYTF. Here is the DNA: TGTGCCAGCAGTACCGACAGCTTTCCCTATGGCTACACCTTC.